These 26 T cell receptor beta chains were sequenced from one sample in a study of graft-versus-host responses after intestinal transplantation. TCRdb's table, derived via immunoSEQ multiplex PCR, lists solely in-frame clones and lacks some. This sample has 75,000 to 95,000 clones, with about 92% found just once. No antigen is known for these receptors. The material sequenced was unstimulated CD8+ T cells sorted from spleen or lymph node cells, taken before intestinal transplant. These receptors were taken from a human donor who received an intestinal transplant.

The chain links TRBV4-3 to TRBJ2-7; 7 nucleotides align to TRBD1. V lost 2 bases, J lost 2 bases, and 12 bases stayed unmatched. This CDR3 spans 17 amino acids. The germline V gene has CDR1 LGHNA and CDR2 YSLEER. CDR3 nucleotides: TGCGCCAGCAGCCAAAGCCCGCAGGGGGTCGCGACCTACGAGCAGTACTTC. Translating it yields CASSQSPQGVATYEQYF.

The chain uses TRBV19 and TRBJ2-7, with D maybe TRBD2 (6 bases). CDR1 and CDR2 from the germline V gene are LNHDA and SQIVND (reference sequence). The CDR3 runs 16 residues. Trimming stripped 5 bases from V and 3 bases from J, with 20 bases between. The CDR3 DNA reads TGTGCCAGTAGTCCTTACCGGGACTCCAACTACTACGAGCAGTACTTC. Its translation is CASSPYRDSNYYEQYF.

CDR3 residues: CASSISGGASDEQFF. The CDR3 DNA reads as TGTGCCAGTAGTATTAGCGGGGGGGCTTCGGATGAGCAGTTCTTC. This sequence joins TRBV19 and TRBJ2-1; 11 positions match TRBD2. The CDR3 length is 15 residues. The trim removed 3 bases at V and 8 bases at J, leaving 6 bases unmatched. Germline V lookup: CDR1 LNHDA, CDR2 SQIVND (reference sequence). Supplemented by reference TRBV19 and TRBJ2-1, the full variable domain reads DGGITQSPKYLFRKEGQNVTLSCEQNLNHDAMYWYRQDPGQGLRLIYYSQIVNDFQKGDIAEGYSVSREKKESFPLTVTSAQKNPTAFYLCASSISGGASDEQFFGPGTRLTVL.

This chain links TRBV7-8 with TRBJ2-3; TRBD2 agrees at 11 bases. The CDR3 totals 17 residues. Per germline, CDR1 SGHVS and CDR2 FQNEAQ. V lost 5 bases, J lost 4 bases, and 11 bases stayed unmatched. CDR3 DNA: TGTGCCAGCAGCACTACGATTAGCGGGGGGGCTCCAGATACGCAGTATTTT. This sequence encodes CASSTTISGGAPDTQYF.

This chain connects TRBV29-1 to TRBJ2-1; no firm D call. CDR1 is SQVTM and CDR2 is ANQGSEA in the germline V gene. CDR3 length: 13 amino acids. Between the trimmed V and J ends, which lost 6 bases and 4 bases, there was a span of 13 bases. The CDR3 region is CSVGDTSYNEQFF. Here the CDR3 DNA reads TGCAGCGTCGGAGATACAAGTTACAATGAGCAGTTCTTC.

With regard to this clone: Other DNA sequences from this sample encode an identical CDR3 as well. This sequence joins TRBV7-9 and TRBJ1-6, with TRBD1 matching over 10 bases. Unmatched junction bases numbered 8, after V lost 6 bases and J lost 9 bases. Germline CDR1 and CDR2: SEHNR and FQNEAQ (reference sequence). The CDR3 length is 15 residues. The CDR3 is CASRAGQGLGSPLHF. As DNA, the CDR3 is TGTGCCAGCAGGGCGGGACAGGGGCTGGGTTCACCCCTCCACTTT.

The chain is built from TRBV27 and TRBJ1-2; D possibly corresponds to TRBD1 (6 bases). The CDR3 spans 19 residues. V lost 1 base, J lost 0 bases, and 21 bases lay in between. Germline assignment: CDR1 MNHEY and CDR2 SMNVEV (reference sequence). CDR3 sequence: CASSLYSSDSRIPNYGYTF. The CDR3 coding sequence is TGTGCCAGCAGTTTATATTCGTCGGACAGTCGAATCCCTAACTATGGCTACACCTTC.

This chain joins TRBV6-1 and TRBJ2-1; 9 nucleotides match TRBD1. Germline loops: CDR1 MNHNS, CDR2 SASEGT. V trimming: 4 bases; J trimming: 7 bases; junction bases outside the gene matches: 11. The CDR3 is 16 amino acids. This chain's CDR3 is CASSANRDRVWNEQFF. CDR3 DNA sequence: TGTGCCAGCAGTGCAAACCGGGACAGGGTGTGGAATGAGCAGTTCTTC.

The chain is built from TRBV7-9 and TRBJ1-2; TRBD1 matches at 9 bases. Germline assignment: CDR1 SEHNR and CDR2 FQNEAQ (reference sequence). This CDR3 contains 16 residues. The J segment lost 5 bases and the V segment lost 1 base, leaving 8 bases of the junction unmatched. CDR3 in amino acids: CASSLGDGQGKYGYTF. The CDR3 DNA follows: TGTGCCAGCAGCTTAGGGGATGGACAGGGGAAGTATGGCTACACCTTC.

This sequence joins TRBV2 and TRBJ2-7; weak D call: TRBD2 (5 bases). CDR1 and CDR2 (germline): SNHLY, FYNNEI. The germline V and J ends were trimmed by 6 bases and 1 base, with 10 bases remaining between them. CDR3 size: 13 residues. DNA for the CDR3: TGTGCCAGCAGGGACGGACTTTCCTACGAGCAGTACTTC. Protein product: CASRDGLSYEQYF.

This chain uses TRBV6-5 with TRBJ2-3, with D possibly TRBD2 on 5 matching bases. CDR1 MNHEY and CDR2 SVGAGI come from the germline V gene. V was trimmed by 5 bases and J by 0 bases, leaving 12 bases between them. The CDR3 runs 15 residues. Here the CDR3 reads CASSPLAGSTDTQYF. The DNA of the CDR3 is TGTGCCAGCAGTCCCCTAGCCGGCAGCACAGATACGCAGTATTTT.

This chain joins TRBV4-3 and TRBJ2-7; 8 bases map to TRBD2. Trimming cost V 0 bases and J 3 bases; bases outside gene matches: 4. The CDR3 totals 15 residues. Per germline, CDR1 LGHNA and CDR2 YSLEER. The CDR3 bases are TGCGCCAGCAGCCAAGATTGGGGACTAGTCTACGAGCAGTACTTC. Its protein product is CASSQDWGLVYEQYF.

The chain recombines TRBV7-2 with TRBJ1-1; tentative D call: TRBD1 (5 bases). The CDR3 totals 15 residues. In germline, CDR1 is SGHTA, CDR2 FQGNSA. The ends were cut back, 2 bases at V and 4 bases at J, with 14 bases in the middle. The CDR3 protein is CASSLRPGGGTEAFF. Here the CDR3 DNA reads TGTGCCAGCAGCTTAAGGCCCGGGGGGGGCACTGAAGCTTTCTTT.

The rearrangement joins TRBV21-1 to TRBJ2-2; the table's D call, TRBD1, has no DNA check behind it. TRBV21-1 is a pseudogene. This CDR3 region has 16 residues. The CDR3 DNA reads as TGTGCCAGCAGATGGAGACAGGGAGGCATCACCGGGGAGCTGTTTTTT. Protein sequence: CASRWRQGGITGELFF.

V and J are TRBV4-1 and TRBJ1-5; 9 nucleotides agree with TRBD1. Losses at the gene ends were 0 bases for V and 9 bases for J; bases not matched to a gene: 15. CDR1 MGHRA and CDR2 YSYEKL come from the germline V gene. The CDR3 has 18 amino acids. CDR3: CASSQDVLGTGSMWPQHF. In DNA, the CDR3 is TGCGCCAGCAGCCAAGATGTACTGGGGACAGGGAGCATGTGGCCCCAGCATTTT.

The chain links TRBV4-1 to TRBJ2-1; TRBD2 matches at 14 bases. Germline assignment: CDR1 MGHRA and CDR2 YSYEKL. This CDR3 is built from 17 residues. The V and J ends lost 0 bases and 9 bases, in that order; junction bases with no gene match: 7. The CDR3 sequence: CASSQDETSGGAGEQFF. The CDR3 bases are TGCGCCAGCAGCCAAGATGAGACTAGCGGGGGGGCCGGTGAGCAGTTCTTC.

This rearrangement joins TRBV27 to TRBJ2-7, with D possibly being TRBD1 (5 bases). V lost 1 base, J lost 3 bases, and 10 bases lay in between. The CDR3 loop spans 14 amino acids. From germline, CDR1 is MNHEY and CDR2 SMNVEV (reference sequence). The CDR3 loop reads CASSLYPGNYEQYF. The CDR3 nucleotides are TGTGCCAGCAGTTTATATCCAGGGAACTACGAGCAGTACTTC.

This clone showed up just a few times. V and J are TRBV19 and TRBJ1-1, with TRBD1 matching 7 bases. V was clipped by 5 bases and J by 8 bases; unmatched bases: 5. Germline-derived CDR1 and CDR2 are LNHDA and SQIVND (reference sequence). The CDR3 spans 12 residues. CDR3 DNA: TGTGCCAGTAGTTTCGGACAGGTCGAAGCTTTCTTT. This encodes CASSFGQVEAFF.

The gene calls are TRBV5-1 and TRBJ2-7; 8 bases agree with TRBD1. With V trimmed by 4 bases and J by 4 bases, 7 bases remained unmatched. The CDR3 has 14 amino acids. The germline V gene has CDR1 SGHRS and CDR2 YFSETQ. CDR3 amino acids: CASSAPGGLYEQYF. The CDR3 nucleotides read TGCGCCAGCAGCGCTCCAGGGGGCCTATACGAGCAGTACTTC.

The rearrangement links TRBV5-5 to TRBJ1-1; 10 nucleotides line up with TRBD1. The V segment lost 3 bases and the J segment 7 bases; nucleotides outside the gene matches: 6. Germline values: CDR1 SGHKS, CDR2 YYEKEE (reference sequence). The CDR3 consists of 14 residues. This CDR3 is CASSSTGGEFEAFF. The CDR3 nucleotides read TGTGCCAGCAGCTCGACAGGGGGCGAATTTGAAGCTTTCTTT. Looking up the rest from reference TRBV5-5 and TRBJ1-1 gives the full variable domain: DAGVTQSPTHLIKTRGQQVTLRCSPISGHKSVSWYQQVLGQGPQFIFQYYEKEERGRGNFPDRFSARQFPNYSSELNVNALLLGDSALYLCASSSTGGEFEAFFGQGTRLTVV.

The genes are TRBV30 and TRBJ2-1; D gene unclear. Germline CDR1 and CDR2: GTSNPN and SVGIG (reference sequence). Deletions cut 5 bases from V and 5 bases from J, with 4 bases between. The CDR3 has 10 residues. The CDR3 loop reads CAWSDNEQFF. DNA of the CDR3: TGTGCCTGGTCCGACAATGAGCAGTTCTTC.

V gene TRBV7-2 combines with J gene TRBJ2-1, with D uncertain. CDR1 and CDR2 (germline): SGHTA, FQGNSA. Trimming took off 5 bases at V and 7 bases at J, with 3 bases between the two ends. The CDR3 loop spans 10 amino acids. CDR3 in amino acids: CASSPNEQFF. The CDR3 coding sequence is TGTGCCAGCAGCCCGAATGAGCAGTTCTTC. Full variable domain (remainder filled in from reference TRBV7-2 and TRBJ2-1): GAGVSQSPSNKVTEKGKDVELRCDPISGHTALYWYRQSLGQGLEFLIYFQGNSAPDKSGLPSDRFSAERTGGSVSTLTIQRTQQEDSAVYLCASSPNEQFFGPGTRLTVL.

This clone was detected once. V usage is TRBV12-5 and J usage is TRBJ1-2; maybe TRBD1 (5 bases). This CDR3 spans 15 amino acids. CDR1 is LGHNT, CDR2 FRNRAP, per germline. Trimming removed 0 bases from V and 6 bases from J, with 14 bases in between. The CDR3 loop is CASGLVGSGGDGYTF. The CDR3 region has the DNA TGTGCTAGTGGTTTGGTGGGCTCCGGGGGAGATGGCTACACCTTC.

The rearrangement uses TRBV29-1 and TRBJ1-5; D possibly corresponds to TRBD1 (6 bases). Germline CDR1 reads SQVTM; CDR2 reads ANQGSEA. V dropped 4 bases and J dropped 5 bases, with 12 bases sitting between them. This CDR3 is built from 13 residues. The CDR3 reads CSVGTDSDQPQHF. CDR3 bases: TGCAGCGTTGGGACAGATTCTGATCAGCCCCAGCATTTT.

CDR3 amino acids: CASSLGLETEAFF. The CDR3 region has the DNA TGTGCCAGCAGCCTGGGACTTGAGACTGAAGCTTTCTTT. This chain connects TRBV6-6 to TRBJ1-1, with D tentatively TRBD1 (5 bases). Germline V CDR1 and CDR2: MNHNY, SVGAGI (reference sequence). V was shortened by 6 bases and J by 5 bases, with 13 bases between the two germline ends. This CDR3 comprises 13 residues.

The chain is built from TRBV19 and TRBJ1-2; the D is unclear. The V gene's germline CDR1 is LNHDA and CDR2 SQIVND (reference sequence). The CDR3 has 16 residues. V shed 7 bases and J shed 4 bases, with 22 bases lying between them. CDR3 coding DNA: TGTGCCAGTACCGCAAGCTTGGGGAGACAATCCTATGGCTACACCTTC. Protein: CASTASLGRQSYGYTF.